These 12 T cell receptor beta chains originate from one sample sequenced in a study of blood T cell repertoires in COVID-19. Method: immunoSEQ multiplex PCR; TCRdb's copy keeps in-frame clones and lacks some. Found here are some 150,000 clones, roughly 80% of them singletons; the top ten hold about 3%. The specimen was peripheral blood. All receptors derive from a woman aged 40 to 50 with active or convalescent COVID-19.

The V call is TRBV7-6, the J call TRBJ1-1; TRBD1 matches at 10 bases. The CDR3 spans 17 residues. CDR1 is SGHVS and CDR2 is FNYEAQ in the germline V gene. V lost 0 bases, J lost 5 bases, and 9 bases stayed unmatched. CDR3 residues: CASSLAPTGGGRTEAFF. The CDR3 nucleotides read TGTGCCAGCAGCTTAGCCCCGACAGGGGGCGGTAGGACTGAAGCTTTCTTT.

The chain combines TRBV24-1 with TRBJ1-1, with D hard to call. Germline lookup yields CDR1 KGHDR and CDR2 SFDVKD. This CDR3 is built from 14 residues. Trimming cost V 2 bases and J 9 bases, with 15 bases left between them. As DNA, the CDR3 is TGTGCCACCAGTGATTCCTCGACGGAGGGTAAAGCTTTCTTT. Protein product: CATSDSSTEGKAFF.

This chain links TRBV2 with TRBJ2-7; tentatively, D is TRBD2 (5 bases). The V gene lost 1 base and the J gene lost 3 bases, with 13 bases spanning the gap. Germline V gene sequence: CDR1 SNHLY, CDR2 FYNNEI. CDR3 size: 15 residues. CDR3: CASSEGLASIYEQYF. CDR3 DNA sequence: TGTGCCAGCAGTGAAGGTCTAGCCTCGATCTACGAGCAGTACTTC.

The chain uses TRBV6-6 and TRBJ1-2; no clear D gene. The CDR3 totals 11 residues. Germline V gene sequence: CDR1 MNHNY, CDR2 SVGAGI (reference sequence). Trimming stripped 6 bases from V and 1 base from J, with 3 bases between. CDR3 sequence: CASSHNYGYTF. The DNA for the CDR3 is TGTGCCAGCAGCCATAACTATGGCTACACCTTC.

The rearrangement uses TRBV19 and TRBJ2-5; 8 bases match TRBD1. V lost 2 bases, J lost 6 bases, and 5 bases stayed unmatched. In germline, CDR1 is LNHDA, CDR2 SQIVND (reference sequence). The CDR3 runs to 14 residues. The CDR3 DNA is TGTGCCAGTAGTATATCAGGGGGCGGGAAGACCCAGTACTTC. Translated: CASSISGGGKTQYF.

There are a few counts of this clone. The V and J genes are TRBV28 and TRBJ1-2; TRBD1 agrees at 7 bases. J lost 3 bases, V lost 6 bases, and 10 bases had no gene match. The CDR3 is made up of 15 amino acids. CDR1 and CDR2 from the germline V gene are MDHEN and SYDVKM. In DNA, the CDR3 is TGTGCCAGCAGCTCGCTTAGGACAGGCGACTATGGCTACACCTTC. It specifies CASSSLRTGDYGYTF.

The chain combines TRBV6-1 with TRBJ1-2; TRBD1 might be the D (5 bases). CDR3 length equals 15 residues. V dropped 3 bases and J dropped 7 bases, with 18 bases sitting between them. Germline CDR1 is MNHNS and CDR2 is SASEGT. CDR3 nucleotide sequence: TGTGCCAGCAGTGATTCGCTTTTGGGGCTTATTGGCTACACCTTC. This sequence encodes CASSDSLLGLIGYTF.

The chain links TRBV28 to TRBJ2-7; 10 bases fit TRBD2. V dropped 2 bases and J dropped 5; count of bases not matched to a gene: 9. This CDR3 comprises 16 residues. Germline CDR1 reads MDHEN; CDR2 reads SYDVKM. The CDR3 nucleotides are TGTGCCAGCAGTTTAGGTGGTAGCGGGAGGAAAGACGAGCAGTACTTC. As protein: CASSLGGSGRKDEQYF.

The J gene is TRBJ2-2, the V gene TRBV5-1; D is uncertain. The CDR3 extends over 13 amino acids. The germline CDR1 and CDR2 sequences are SGHRS and YFSETQ. Trimming removed 5 bases from V and 1 base from J, with 6 bases in between. CDR3 region: CASRAENTGELFF. CDR3 nucleotide sequence: TGCGCCAGCAGGGCGGAGAACACCGGGGAGCTGTTTTTT.

J is TRBJ2-1 and V is TRBV5-4; 10 bases fit TRBD2. This CDR3 spans 16 amino acids. CDR1 and CDR2 (germline): SGHNT, YYREEE (reference sequence). V was clipped by 1 base and J by 8 bases; unmatched bases: 9. The CDR3 region is CASSLKAGGVRDEQFF. As DNA, the CDR3 is TGTGCCAGCAGCTTGAAAGCGGGAGGGGTTCGGGATGAGCAGTTCTTC.

V is TRBV6-5 and J is TRBJ2-3; 10 nucleotides align to TRBD2. The V gene's germline CDR1 is MNHEY and CDR2 SVGAGI. This CDR3 region has 16 residues. The ends lost 2 bases at V and 1 base at J; junction bases unmatched: 3. CDR3 in DNA: TGTGCCAGCAGTTACGGGCTAGCGGGGGGCACAGATACGCAGTATTTT. Its protein product is CASSYGLAGGTDTQYF.

The rearrangement uses TRBV10-3 and TRBJ1-1; possibly TRBD1 for D (5 bases). The V end was cut by 6 bases, the J end by 5 bases, with 13 bases between. CDR3 length: 13 residues. Germline V gene data show CDR1 as ENHRY and CDR2 as SYGVKD. The CDR3 region has the DNA TGTGCCATCAGGGGCGGGAGGGGAACTGAAGCTTTCTTT. Protein product: CAIRGGRGTEAFF.